These T cell receptor beta chains were read from a single sample in a study of T cells in Graves' hyperthyroidism and ophthalmopathy. TCRdb itself ran the multiplex PCR reads through MiXCR, one entry per CDR3 protein. The table records around 800,000 distinct CDR3 sequences, about 38% of them present only once. The sequenced material came from blood. The receptors stem from a man between 18 and 35 years old with Graves' hyperthyroidism. CDR3s include the opening cysteine and the closing phenylalanine or tryptophan. Fields, in order: clone size, V gene, D gene, J gene, CDR3 protein, CDR3 DNA. A D gene is named only where the DNA matches it firmly. For some rows the clone size is stated as once, few or many, or as a class when expanded; others skip it.

>.|TRBV7-2|.|TRBJ2-5
CASSLGSNQPQYF
TGTGCCAGCAGCTTAGGTAGCAATCAGCCCCAGTACTTC
>.|TRBV7-8|.|TRBJ2-7
CASSTGSRLPSLPEQYF
TGTGCCAGCAGCACCGGGTCGCGGCTCCCCTCGCTTCCCGAGCAGTACTTC
>.|TRBV27|.|TRBJ2-5
CASSSLIQETQYF
TGTGCCAGCAGTTCCCTGATCCAAGAGACCCAGTACTTC
>.|TRBV2|TRBD1|TRBJ1-2
CASSDRDRGGGDRGYTF
TGTGCCAGCAGTGATCGGGACAGGGGTGGGGGAGATCGTGGCTACACCTTC
>few|TRBV9|.|TRBJ2-7
CASSVVDGSSYEQYF
TGTGCCAGCAGCGTAGTCGACGGGTCCTCCTACGAGCAGTACTTC
>.|TRBV7-2|.|TRBJ1-5
CASSHLITNETQHF
TGTGCCAGCAGCCACTTAATCACGAACGAGACCCAGCATTTT
>.|TRBV10-3|TRBD1|TRBJ2-7
CAIRDQPGQGTYEQYF
TGTGCCATCAGGGATCAGCCGGGACAGGGAACCTACGAGCAGTACTTC
>.|TRBV7-9|TRBD1|TRBJ1-4
CASSPPEPDRVGEKLFF
TGTGCCAGCAGCCCCCCCGAACCGGACAGGGTAGGCGAAAAACTGTTTTTT
>.|TRBV7-7|TRBD2|TRBJ2-5
CASSRNVPSGGSQETQYF
TGTGCTAGCAGCCGAAACGTGCCTAGCGGGGGCTCTCAAGAGACCCAGTACTTC
>.|TRBV5-1|TRBD1|TRBJ2-7
CASSLGQGAPHEQYF
TGCGCCAGCAGCTTGGGACAGGGGGCGCCCCACGAGCAGTACTTC
>few|TRBV12-3/TRBV12-4|TRBD1|TRBJ1-4
CASSLNRGLRKLFF
TGTGCCAGCAGTTTGAACAGGGGGCTCAGGAAACTGTTTTTT
>once|TRBV7-6|TRBD1|TRBJ2-2
CASSLSWGQGTNTGELFF
TGTGCCAGCAGCTTATCATGGGGACAGGGAACGAACACCGGGGAGCTGTTTTTT
>many|TRBV24-1|TRBD1|TRBJ2-7
CATSAGQGREQYF
TGTGCCACCAGTGCAGGACAGGGCCGCGAGCAGTACTTC
>.|TRBV10-1|TRBD1|TRBJ1-2
CARPRDRGYYGYTF
TGCGCCAGGCCCCGGGACAGGGGTTACTATGGCTACACCTTC
>few|TRBV6-5|.|TRBJ1-1
CASSYDVRARAEAFF
TGTGCCAGCAGTTACGATGTCAGGGCGAGGGCTGAAGCTTTCTTT
>many|TRBV7-3|.|TRBJ1-5
CASSLESGQPQHF
TGTGCCAGCAGCTTAGAATCTGGTCAGCCCCAGCATTTT
>.|TRBV5-4|TRBD2|TRBJ2-5
CASRPWGGGFQETQYF
TGTGCCAGCAGACCCTGGGGCGGGGGATTCCAAGAGACCCAGTACTTC
>.|TRBV6-6|.|TRBJ2-5
CASSYGPVETQYF
TGTGCCAGCAGTTACGGACCCGTGGAGACCCAGTACTTC
>few|TRBV2|.|TRBJ1-2
CASSAGGDYGYTF
TGTGCCAGCAGTGCAGGAGGGGACTATGGCTACACCTTC
>.|TRBV6-1|.|TRBJ2-7
CASSEAGADSSYEQYF
TGTGCCAGCAGTGAAGCAGGAGCGGATAGCTCCTACGAGCAGTACTTC
>.|TRBV20-1|TRBD1|TRBJ2-5
CSAREVPMDRGGETQYF
TGCAGTGCTAGAGAGGTGCCTATGGACAGGGGAGGAGAGACCCAGTACTTC
>.|TRBV5-1|TRBD1|TRBJ1-4
CASSLRGQKNEKLFF
TGCGCCAGCAGCCTCCGGGGACAGAAGAATGAAAAACTGTTTTTT
>many|TRBV7-9|TRBD1|TRBJ1-5
CASSARQGGVWDNQPQHF
TGTGCCAGCAGCGCTCGACAGGGAGGGGTTTGGGACAATCAGCCCCAGCATTTT
>once|TRBV11-2|.|TRBJ1-1
CASSLDPRREFEAFF
TGTGCCAGCAGCTTAGACCCTCGGAGGGAATTTGAAGCTTTCTTT
>few|TRBV6-5|.|TRBJ1-1
CASSYLGTENTEAFF
TGTGCCAGCAGTTACCTCGGGACGGAGAACACTGAAGCTTTCTTT
>few|TRBV9|.|TRBJ1-2
CASSVGETNYGYTF
TGTGCCAGCAGCGTAGGAGAGACGAACTATGGCTACACCTTC
>.|TRBV7-9|.|TRBJ2-5
CASSQDDSRETQYF
TGCGCCAGCAGCCAAGACGACAGCAGAGAGACCCAGTACTTC
>many|TRBV29-1|.|TRBJ2-5
CSVEKVTGLETQYF
TGCAGCGTTGAAAAGGTTACAGGGTTAGAGACCCAGTACTTC
>many|TRBV11-2|.|TRBJ2-6
CASSPLVGANVLTF
TGTGCCAGCAGCCCCCTCGTTGGGGCCAACGTCCTGACTTTC
>many|TRBV7-2|.|TRBJ2-5
CASSYPAETQYF
TGTGCCAGCAGCTATCCAGCTGAGACCCAGTACTTC
>many|TRBV5-1|TRBD2|TRBJ2-5
CASSLDLAGGETQYF
TGCGCCAGCAGCTTGGACCTAGCGGGCGGGGAGACCCAGTACTTC
>.|TRBV20-1|TRBD1|TRBJ2-2
CSANPGQGAGELFF
TGCAGTGCTAACCCGGGACAGGGGGCCGGGGAGCTGTTTTTT
>many|TRBV9|.|TRBJ1-3
CASSVAVSGNTIYF
TGTGCCAGCAGCGTGGCGGTCTCTGGAAACACCATATATTTT
>.|TRBV2|TRBD2|TRBJ2-1
CASSLAGDYNEQFF
TGTGCCAGCAGTCTTGCGGGGGACTACAATGAGCAGTTCTTC
>few|TRBV2|TRBD1|TRBJ1-4
CASRGTANEKLFF
TGTGCCAGCAGGGGGACAGCGAATGAAAAACTGTTTTTT
>.|TRBV2|.|TRBJ1-2
CASSPPGGDGYTF
TGTGCCAGCAGCCCCCCTGGAGGGGATGGCTACACCTTC
>.|TRBV5-1|.|TRBJ2-7
CASGTLDSYEQCF
TGCGCCAGCGGGACTCTTGACTCCTACGAGCAGTGCTTC
>.|TRBV24-1|.|TRBJ1-5
CATSEAGANQPQHF
TGTGCCACCAGTGAAGCAGGGGCCAATCAGCCCCAGCATTTT
>.|TRBV7-9|TRBD1|TRBJ2-7
CASSLEGTGLSYEQYF
TGTGCCAGCAGCTTAGAGGGGACAGGTCTATCCTACGAGCAGTACTTC
>.|TRBV6-1|.|TRBJ1-5
CASSPLGRRSNQPQHF
TGTGCCAGCAGTCCCCTTGGCAGGCGGAGCAATCAGCCCCAGCATTTT
>.|TRBV4-1|.|TRBJ2-5
CASSPVDQETQYF
TGCGCCAGCAGCCCGGTGGATCAAGAGACCCAGTACTTC
>few|TRBV10-3|.|TRBJ1-2
CAISPDLYGYTF
TGTGCCATCAGCCCGGACCTCTATGGCTACACCTTC
>.|TRBV7-6|.|TRBJ1-2
CASSLAPESNYGYTF
TGTGCCAGCAGCTTAGCTCCCGAGAGTAACTATGGCTACACCTTC
>.|TRBV2|.|TRBJ1-6
CASSGSGLNSPLHF
TGTGCCAGCAGTGGTTCGGGGTTGAATTCACCCCTCCACTTT
>many|TRBV20-1|TRBD1|TRBJ1-2
CSAMDRGYTF
TGCAGTGCTATGGACAGGGGCTACACCTTC
>.|TRBV29-1|TRBD1|TRBJ2-6
CSASTGGNVLTF
TGCAGCGCCAGTACAGGGGGCAACGTCCTGACTTTC
>few|TRBV5-1|TRBD1|TRBJ1-4
CASRDRERANEKLFF
TGCGCCAGCAGAGACAGGGAGCGGGCTAATGAAAAACTGTTTTTT
>.|TRBV5-1|.|TRBJ1-2
CASRDTSYGYTF
TGCGCCAGCAGGGATACTTCCTATGGCTACACCTTC
>.|TRBV7-2|TRBD1|TRBJ1-5
CASSVETGTGQPQHF
TGTGCCAGCAGCGTTGAGACCGGGACAGGTCAGCCCCAGCATTTT
>few|TRBV5-8|.|TRBJ1-6
CASSFWGSNSPLHF
TGTGCCAGCAGCTTTTGGGGTTCTAATTCACCCCTCCACTTT
>few|TRBV4-2|.|TRBJ2-5
CASSQAPGAETQYF
TGTGCCAGCAGCCAAGCCCCAGGGGCAGAGACCCAGTACTTC